Listed below are T cell receptor beta chains from one sample, sequenced in a study of T cell responses to AZD1222 COVID-19 vaccine. Method: immunoSEQ multiplex PCR; TCRdb's copy keeps in-frame clones and lacks some. The sample has 200,000 to 250,000 clones; roughly 94% are singletons. The material was peripheral blood, obtained 28 days after the second dose of the MenACWY control vaccine. The source of these receptors is an adult who received the MenACWY meningococcal vaccine as a control. The CDR3 runs from the conserved cysteine through the conserved F or W. Fields, in order: CDR3 DNA, CDR3 protein, clone size, V gene, J gene, D gene. A D gene is named only where the DNA matches it firmly. Size is stated for part of the rows, as once, few or many counts, or as a class when the clone is expanded.

DNA: TGTGCCAGCAGTTTCCCCCCGCAGGTGGGATTATACGAGCAGTACTTC
CDR3: CASSFPPQVGLYEQYF
size: -
V: TRBV28
J: TRBJ2-7
D: -

DNA: TGTGCCAGCAGCTTACTCGGGGCTGACACCGGGGAGCTGTTTTTT
CDR3: CASSLLGADTGELFF
size: -
V: TRBV7-3
J: TRBJ2-2
D: -

DNA: TGTGCCAGCAGTCTGCCGGGATTCCCCTACGAGCAGTACTTC
CDR3: CASSLPGFPYEQYF
size: once
V: TRBV28
J: TRBJ2-7
D: -

DNA: TGTGCCAGCAGTCTACAGGGCTCTGGGGCCAACGTCCTGACTTTC
CDR3: CASSLQGSGANVLTF
size: once
V: TRBV28
J: TRBJ2-6
D: -

DNA: TGTGCCAGCAGTTACTACGGGCAAGAGACCCAGTACTTC
CDR3: CASSYYGQETQYF
size: -
V: TRBV6-2/TRBV6-3
J: TRBJ2-5
D: -

DNA: TGTGCCAGCAGCCTTAGCGGGACACTTCATTTT
CDR3: CASSLSGTLHF
size: -
V: TRBV7-9
J: TRBJ1-3
D: -

DNA: TGTGCCAGCATAGACCGCGCGTCGGGCTACACCTTC
CDR3: CASIDRASGYTF
size: -
V: TRBV28
J: TRBJ1-2
D: -

DNA: TGTGCCAGCAGTTGGAGGGGATCCTATAGCAATCAGCCCCAGCATTTT
CDR3: CASSWRGSYSNQPQHF
size: -
V: TRBV28
J: TRBJ1-5
D: -

DNA: TGTGCCAGCAGTTACGACCCGATTCAGCCCCAGCATTTT
CDR3: CASSYDPIQPQHF
size: -
V: TRBV6-2/TRBV6-3
J: TRBJ1-5
D: -

DNA: TGTGCCAGCAGTTCGGGACAGCTCAATGAAAAACTGTTTTTT
CDR3: CASSSGQLNEKLFF
size: -
V: TRBV28
J: TRBJ1-4
D: TRBD1

DNA: TGTGCCAGCAGCCCGGGGGTCACGGGGGTCTACAATGAGCAGTTCTTC
CDR3: CASSPGVTGVYNEQFF
size: -
V: TRBV5-4
J: TRBJ2-1
D: -

DNA: TGTGCCAGCAGTGAAAATGCCGGGACAGGGGGGAATGAGCAGTTCTTC
CDR3: CASSENAGTGGNEQFF
size: few
V: TRBV6-1
J: TRBJ2-1
D: TRBD1

DNA: TGTGCCAGCAGCCCTCAGACAGGGGCCCTCTCTGGGGCCAACGTCCTGACTTTC
CDR3: CASSPQTGALSGANVLTF
size: -
V: TRBV7-2
J: TRBJ2-6
D: TRBD1

DNA: TGTGCCAGCAGCCCACAGGTGGGGGAAGGAACTGAAGCTTTCTTT
CDR3: CASSPQVGEGTEAFF
size: -
V: TRBV5-4
J: TRBJ1-1
D: -

DNA: TGTGCCAGTAATGCGGGACTCCATTTCAATGAGCAGTTCTTC
CDR3: CASNAGLHFNEQFF
size: -
V: TRBV19
J: TRBJ2-1
D: -

DNA: TGTGCCAGCAGCCAAGATCCTTCGACCGGGTATGGCTACACCTTC
CDR3: CASSQDPSTGYGYTF
size: -
V: TRBV4-2
J: TRBJ1-2
D: -

DNA: TGTGCCAGCAGCTTAGCTAGCGGGAGCTTAACAGATACGCAGTATTTT
CDR3: CASSLASGSLTDTQYF
size: -
V: TRBV7-6
J: TRBJ2-3
D: TRBD2

DNA: TGTGCCAGCAGGAGAGGGACTAGCGGGGGGGCCCACAATGAGCAGTTCTTC
CDR3: CASRRGTSGGAHNEQFF
size: -
V: TRBV7-2
J: TRBJ2-1
D: TRBD2

DNA: TGTGCCAGCGGGACAGGGCGTAGCGAGCAGTACTTC
CDR3: CASGTGRSEQYF
size: -
V: TRBV2
J: TRBJ2-7
D: TRBD1

DNA: TGCGCCAGCAGCCAGGAACAGGGCTCCCAAGAGACCCAGTACTTC
CDR3: CASSQEQGSQETQYF
size: -
V: TRBV4-1
J: TRBJ2-5
D: -

DNA: TGCGCCAGCAGCTTGGACAGGGTGTCTTACGAGCAGTACTTC
CDR3: CASSLDRVSYEQYF
size: -
V: TRBV5-1
J: TRBJ2-7
D: -

DNA: TGTGCCAGCAGCACCATCTTGGCTGACAATGAGCAGTTCTTC
CDR3: CASSTILADNEQFF
size: -
V: TRBV27
J: TRBJ2-1
D: -

DNA: TGTGCCACCAGAAAACTAGCGGGAGGGTACGAGCAGTACTTC
CDR3: CATRKLAGGYEQYF
size: -
V: TRBV15
J: TRBJ2-7
D: TRBD2

DNA: TGTGCCAGCAGCTTAGTCGGGACAGGGAGGGGGCATAGCAATCAGCCCCAGCATTTT
CDR3: CASSLVGTGRGHSNQPQHF
size: -
V: TRBV7-2
J: TRBJ1-5
D: TRBD1

DNA: TGTGCCAGCAGCCCGACAGGGTTGAACACTGAAGCTTTCTTT
CDR3: CASSPTGLNTEAFF
size: -
V: TRBV7-8
J: TRBJ1-1
D: TRBD1

DNA: TGTGCCAGCAGCGTTAGGGCCGGAGCTAACTATGGCTACACCTTC
CDR3: CASSVRAGANYGYTF
size: -
V: TRBV9
J: TRBJ1-2
D: -